This section outlines one T cell receptor (beta chain) sequence together with its context. This sample is part of a study of T cell responses to AZD1222 COVID-19 vaccine. Using immunoSEQ multiplex PCR, the repertoire was profiled, and TCRdb retains in-frame clones only, with some absent. Among about 160,000 clones listed, about 92% were seen once. CDR1 and CDR2 from the germline V gene are SQVTM and ANQGSEA. This CDR3 region has 10 residues. V dropped 4 bases and J dropped 6 bases, with 7 bases sitting between them. Here the sequenced sample was peripheral blood, taken on day 0 of AZD1222 vaccination. V is TRBV29-1 and J is TRBJ2-7, with D possibly being TRBD1 or TRBD2 (5 bases each). The clonotype originates from an adult in good health. Written as DNA, the CDR3 is TGCAGCGTTGGAGGGGCCGAGCAGTACTTC. This sequence encodes CSVGGAEQYF.